The present T cell receptor beta chain was sequenced within a study of early T cells in non-severe SARS-CoV-2 infection. The V end lost 0 bases, the J end lost 0 bases, and 15 bases lay between the germline ends. Germline CDR1 reads DFQATT; CDR2 reads SNEGSKA (reference sequence). CDR3 size: 17 residues. This clonotype was counted many times. Each CDR3 protein gets one entry after TCRdb re-called the 5' RACE reads with MiXCR. The sample consists of around 77,000 distinct CDR3 sequences, approximately 5% of them appearing once. The sample here was whole blood, taken at baseline. The source of this sequence is an adult who was a healthcare worker with PCR-confirmed SARS-CoV-2 infection or an uninfected control (not recorded which). The rearrangement joins TRBV20-1 to TRBJ2-1, with a weak D call TRBD2 (5 bases). The CDR3 bases are TGCAGTGCTAGAGATACCCTAGCCGTCAGCTCCTACAATGAGCAGTTCTTC. It yields the protein CSARDTLAVSSYNEQFF.